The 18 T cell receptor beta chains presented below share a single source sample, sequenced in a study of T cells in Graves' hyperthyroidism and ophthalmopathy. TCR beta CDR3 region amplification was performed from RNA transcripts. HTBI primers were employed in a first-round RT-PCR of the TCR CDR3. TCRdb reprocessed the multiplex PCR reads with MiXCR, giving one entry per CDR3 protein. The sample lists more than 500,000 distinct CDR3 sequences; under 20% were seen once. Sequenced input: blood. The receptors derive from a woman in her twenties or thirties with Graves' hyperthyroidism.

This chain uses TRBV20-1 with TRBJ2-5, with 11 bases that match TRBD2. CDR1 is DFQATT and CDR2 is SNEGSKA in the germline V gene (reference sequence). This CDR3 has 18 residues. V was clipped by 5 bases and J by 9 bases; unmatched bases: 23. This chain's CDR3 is CSAPGQGGGRLAGRAQYF. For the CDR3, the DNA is TGCAGTGCTCCCGGTCAGGGAGGGGGACGACTAGCGGGACGAGCCCAGTACTTC.

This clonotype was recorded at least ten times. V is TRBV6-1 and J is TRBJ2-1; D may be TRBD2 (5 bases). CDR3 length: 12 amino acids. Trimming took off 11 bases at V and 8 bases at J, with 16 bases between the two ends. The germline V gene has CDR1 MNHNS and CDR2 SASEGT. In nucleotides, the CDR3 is TGTGCCGCCGGGGAGCAAGTGGATGAGCAGTTCTTC. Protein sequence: CAAGEQVDEQFF.

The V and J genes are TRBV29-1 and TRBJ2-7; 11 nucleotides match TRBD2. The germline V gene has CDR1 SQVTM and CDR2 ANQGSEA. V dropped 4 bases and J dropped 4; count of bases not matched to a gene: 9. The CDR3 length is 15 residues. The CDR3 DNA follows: TGCAGCGTTGGTGGTGTAGCGGGAGGGGGATACGAGCAGTACTTC. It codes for CSVGGVAGGGYEQYF.

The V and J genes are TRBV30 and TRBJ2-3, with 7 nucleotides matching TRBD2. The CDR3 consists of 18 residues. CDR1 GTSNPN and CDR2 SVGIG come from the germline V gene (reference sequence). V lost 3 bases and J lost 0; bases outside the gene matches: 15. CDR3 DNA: TGTGCCTGGAGGAATACCCGACTAGCACTAAGTAGCACAGATACGCAGTATTTT. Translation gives CAWRNTRLALSSTDTQYF.

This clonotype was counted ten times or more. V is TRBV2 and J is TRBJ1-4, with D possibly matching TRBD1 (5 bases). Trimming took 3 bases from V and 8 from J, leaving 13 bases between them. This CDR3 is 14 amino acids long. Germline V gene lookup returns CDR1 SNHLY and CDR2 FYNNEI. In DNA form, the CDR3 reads TGTGCCAGCAGTGAGTCGGCAGGGCGAGAAAAACTGTTTTTT. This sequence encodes CASSESAGREKLFF.

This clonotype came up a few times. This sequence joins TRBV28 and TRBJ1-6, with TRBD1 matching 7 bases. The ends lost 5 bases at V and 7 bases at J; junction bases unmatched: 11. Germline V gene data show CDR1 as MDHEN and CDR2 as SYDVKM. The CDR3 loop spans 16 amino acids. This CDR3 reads CASSLTGTAYNSPLHF. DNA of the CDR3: TGTGCCAGCAGTCTAACCGGGACAGCGTACAATTCACCCCTCCACTTT.

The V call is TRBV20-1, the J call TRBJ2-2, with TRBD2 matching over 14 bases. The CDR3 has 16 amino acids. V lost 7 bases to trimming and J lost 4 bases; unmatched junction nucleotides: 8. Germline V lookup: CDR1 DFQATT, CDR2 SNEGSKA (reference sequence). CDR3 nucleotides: TGCAGTGGCTTAGACGGGACTAGCGGGGGCACCGGGGAGCTGTTTTTT. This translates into CSGLDGTSGGTGELFF.

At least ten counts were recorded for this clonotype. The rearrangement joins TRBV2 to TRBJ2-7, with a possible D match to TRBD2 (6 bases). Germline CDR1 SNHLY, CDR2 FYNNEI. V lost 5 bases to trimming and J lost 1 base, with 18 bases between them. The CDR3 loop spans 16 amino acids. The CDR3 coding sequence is TGTGCCAGCAGTCTCTTTAAGGGAGGTAGTTCCTACGAGCAGTACTTC. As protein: CASSLFKGGSSYEQYF.

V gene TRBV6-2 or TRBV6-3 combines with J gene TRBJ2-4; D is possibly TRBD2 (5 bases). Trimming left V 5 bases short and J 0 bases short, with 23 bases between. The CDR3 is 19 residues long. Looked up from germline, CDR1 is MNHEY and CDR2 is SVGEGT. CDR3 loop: CASSPRRLERYLAKNIQYF. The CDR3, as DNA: TGTGCCAGCAGTCCCCGCCGTTTGGAGCGGTACCTAGCCAAAAACATTCAGTACTTC.

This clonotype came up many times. Here the CDR3 DNA reads TGTGCCAGCAGTTTGGTAAGACAGGGGATGAACACTGAAGCTTTCTTT. It encodes CASSLVRQGMNTEAFF. The rearrangement links TRBV27 to TRBJ1-1; 8 nucleotides align to TRBD1. This CDR3 is built from 16 residues. Losses at the gene ends were 3 bases for V and 0 bases for J; bases not matched to a gene: 6. Germline V gene data show CDR1 as MNHEY and CDR2 as SMNVEV (reference sequence).

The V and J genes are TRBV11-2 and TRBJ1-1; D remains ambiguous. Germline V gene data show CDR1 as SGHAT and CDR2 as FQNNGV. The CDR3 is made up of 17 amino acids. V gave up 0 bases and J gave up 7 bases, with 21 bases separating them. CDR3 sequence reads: CASSLDREVLRADEAFF. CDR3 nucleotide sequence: TGTGCCAGCAGCTTAGACCGGGAGGTTCTGAGGGCTGATGAAGCTTTCTTT.

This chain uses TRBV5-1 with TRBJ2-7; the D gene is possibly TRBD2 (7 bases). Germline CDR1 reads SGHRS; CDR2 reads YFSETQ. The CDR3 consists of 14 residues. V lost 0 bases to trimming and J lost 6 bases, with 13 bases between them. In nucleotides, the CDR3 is TGCGCCAGCAGCTTGGAGGGGGGGGCTGGCGAGCAGTACTTC. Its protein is CASSLEGGAGEQYF. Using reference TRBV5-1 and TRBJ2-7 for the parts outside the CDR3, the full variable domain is KAGVTQTPRYLIKTRGQQVTLSCSPISGHRSVSWYQQTPGQGLQFLFEYFSETQRNKGNFPGRFSGRQFSNSRSEMNVSTLELGDSALYLCASSLEGGAGEQYFGPGTRLTVT.

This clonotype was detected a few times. CDR3 protein: CASSLDSPTSGITGELFF. The CDR3 nucleotides read TGTGCCAGCAGCTTAGATTCTCCGACTAGCGGGATTACTGGGGAGCTGTTTTTT. V is TRBV11-2 and J is TRBJ2-2; 11 bases fit TRBD2. Germline-derived CDR1 and CDR2 are SGHAT and FQNNGV. The junction had 11 bases not matched to a gene; V was cut back by 0 bases and J by 8 bases. This CDR3 is 18 amino acids long.

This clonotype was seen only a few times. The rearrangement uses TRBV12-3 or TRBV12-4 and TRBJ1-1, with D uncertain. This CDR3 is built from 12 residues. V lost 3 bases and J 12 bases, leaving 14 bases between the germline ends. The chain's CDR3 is CASSFGQLITFF. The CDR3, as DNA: TGTGCCAGCAGTTTCGGCCAGCTCATAACTTTCTTT.

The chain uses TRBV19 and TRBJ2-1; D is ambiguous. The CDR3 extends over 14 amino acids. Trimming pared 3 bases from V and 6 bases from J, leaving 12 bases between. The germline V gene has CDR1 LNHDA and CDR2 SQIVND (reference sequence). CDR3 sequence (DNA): TGTGCCAGTAGTATTCAGGTAGTGGGCAATGAGCAGTTCTTC. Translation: CASSIQVVGNEQFF. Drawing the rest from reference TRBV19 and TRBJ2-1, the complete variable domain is DGGITQSPKYLFRKEGQNVTLSCEQNLNHDAMYWYRQDPGQGLRLIYYSQIVNDFQKGDIAEGYSVSREKKESFPLTVTSAQKNPTAFYLCASSIQVVGNEQFFGPGTRLTVL.

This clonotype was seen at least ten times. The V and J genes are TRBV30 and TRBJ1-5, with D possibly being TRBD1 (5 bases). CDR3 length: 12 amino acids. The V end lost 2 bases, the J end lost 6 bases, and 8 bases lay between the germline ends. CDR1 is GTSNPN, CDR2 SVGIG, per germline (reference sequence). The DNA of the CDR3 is TGTGCCTGGAGTAGTGGGGGTCAGCCCCAGCATTTT. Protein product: CAWSSGGQPQHF.

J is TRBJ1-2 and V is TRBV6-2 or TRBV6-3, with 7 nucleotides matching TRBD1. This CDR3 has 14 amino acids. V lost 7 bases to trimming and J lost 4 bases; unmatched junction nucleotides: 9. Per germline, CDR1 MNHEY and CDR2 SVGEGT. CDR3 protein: CASNLIQGTYGYTF. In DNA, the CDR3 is TGTGCCAGCAACCTGATACAGGGGACCTATGGCTACACCTTC.

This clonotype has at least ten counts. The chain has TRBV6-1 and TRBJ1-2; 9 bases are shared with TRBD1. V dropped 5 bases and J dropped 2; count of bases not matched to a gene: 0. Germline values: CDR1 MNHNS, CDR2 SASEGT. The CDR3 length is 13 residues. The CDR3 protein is CASSTGGNYGYTF. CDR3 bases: TGTGCCAGCAGTACAGGGGGCAACTATGGCTACACCTTC.